The T cell receptor (beta chain) under discussion was sequenced for a study of blood T cell repertoires in COVID-19 (dated by TCRdb to 2020 to 2021). Regarding the research as a whole: Samples covering the acute and convalescent phases of COVID-19 were provided by collaborators in the United States, Italy and Spain. The material from the prospective study consisted of cDNA or gDNA derived from T cells, B-cell-depleted T cells, or PBMCs. Deeply sampled blood TCRbeta repertoires from subjects exposed to, actively infected with, or recovered from COVID-19 were included in the dataset. The repertoires were released in a freely available public database meant as a resource for research on the immune response to SARS-CoV-2. Samples came from the ongoing ImmuneRACE study (first 160 participants) plus 1,254 subjects from 6 global collaborators. Nearly every sample came with metadata listing a de-identified subject ID, COVID-19 status, age in years and sex. HLA class I and class II types, where available, came from metadata supplied by the sample provider rather than from assay-based typing.

From a lookup of the germline V gene, CDR1 and CDR2 are KGHDR and SFDVKD. Measured from the cysteine to the phenylalanine, the CDR3 is 16 residues long. Just CDR3 DNA is preserved here, 48 bases in frame from base 1. Trimming accounts for 4 bases at V and 4 bases at J, while the number of junction bases matched to no gene is 10. A remark on this clone: Its target antigen remains unknown. The sample holds no much larger clone one base away, and base qualities are not on file.

Broader findings and caveats from the paper: Clinical and demographic metadata were provided uncurated, with the amount varying by source and participant.

TCRbeta CDR3 regions were amplified from genomic DNA using the immunoSEQ Assay, a bias-controlled multiplex PCR. The original methods were these. Nucleated cell counts per sample were estimated from amplification of reference gene primers within the assay. Sequence reads were collapsed and filtered to measure the absolute abundance of every unique TCRbeta CDR3 rearrangement. For each sample, productive Simpson clonality was calculated as the square root of Simpson's diversity index over productive rearrangements. This is the immuneACCESS table as TCRdb keeps it, with only in-frame sequences that have V and J called. A part of the clones is gone; compared with another copy, unresolved V genes explain less than half, and the rest is unexplained. The V and J calls and the clone size are those of that table, but D and trimming were determined from the DNA. The sample includes 150,000 to 200,000 clones, with 88% observed a single time. The top ten hold about 2.1% of the sample.

Each collaborating institution followed its own protocols to collect whole blood in K2EDTA tubes. For TCRbeta analysis, collaborators shipped samples in one of three forms: frozen whole blood, isolated PBMCs, or DNA extracted from either of those sample types. The sequencing input was peripheral blood. The receptor was derived from a man between 65 and 79 years old with active or convalescent COVID-19. This receptor chain uses TRBV24-1 and TRBJ2-5, and 8 junctional nucleotides match TRBD2. In nucleotides, the sequence is TGTGCCACCAGTGACCAAGGAGCCGGGAGGGGAGAGACCCAGTACTTC. Its translation is CATSDQGAGRGETQYF.